Included here is one T cell receptor beta chain sequence, with context. This CDR3 has 14 amino acids. Germline loops: CDR1 SGDLS, CDR2 YYNGEE. V lost 7 bases and J lost 2, with 15 bases in between. Sorted-subset replicate PCR reactions were performed with about 200 ng DNA, corresponding to tens of thousands of T cell genomes. Under the authors' procedure: For the immunoSEQ data, sequences were junction-only without quality scores, so filtering differed. Clones were read by immunoSEQ multiplex PCR, and TCRdb kept only the in-frame ones, dropping some. V and J calls and clone size are as listed in that table; D and trimming were resolved from the DNA. Of 1,500,000 or so clones listed, approximately 98.5% are singletons. Both subsets, CD45RA+ naive and CD45RA-negative memory, were split from the CD4+ cells. The sample is drawn from a study of shared clonotypes between healthy human individuals.

The TCR sequence derives from a man aged 25 to 40 in good health. V usage is TRBV9 and J usage is TRBJ2-5; a weak D match, TRBD2 (6 bases). Sequenced input: naive CD4+ T cells sorted from blood. Documented subset: CD45RA+ positively selected. The CDR3 here is CASARGIGQETQYF. Here the CDR3 DNA reads TGTGCCAGCGCACGGGGGATAGGGCAAGAGACCCAGTACTTC.